This T cell receptor (beta chain) was captured by sequencing in a study of T-cell memory formation after mild COVID-19. Across the whole study: Clustering of TCRs was largely donor specific. The study's findings and limits: Among clones peaking at day 37 in the second wave, SARS-CoV-2 specificity remained unconfirmed.

5'RACE with constant-segment primers built TCRalpha and TCRbeta cDNA libraries with UMIs. TCRdb passed the 5' RACE reads through MiXCR, listing each CDR3 protein once. The repertoire holds about half a million distinct CDR3 sequences, with roughly 18% as singletons. V shed 7 bases, J shed 1 base, and the junction held 6 bases outside the gene matches. The CDR3 is made up of 15 amino acids. The germline gives CDR1 LGHDT, CDR2 YNNKEL (reference sequence). This clonotype was observed a handful of times. Its antigen is unknown. This clonotype was sampled from an adult woman who had mild COVID-19 (a few samples of this study predate the infection). Cell type and time point are not known. The chain is built from TRBV3-1 and TRBJ2-2; 7 nucleotides line up with TRBD2. Sequenced: PBMCs or a T cell subset sorted from them (not recorded which). CDR3 region: CASIDGGRNTGELFF. Written as DNA, the CDR3 is TGTGCCAGCATTGACGGGGGGAGGAACACCGGGGAGCTGTTTTTT. The full variable domain, its missing parts supplied by reference TRBV3-1 and TRBJ2-2, is DTAVSQTPKYLVTQMGNDKSIKCEQNLGHDTMYWYKQDSKKFLKIMFSYNNKELIINETVPNRFSPKSPDKAHLNLHINSLELGDSAVYFCASIDGGRNTGELFFGEGSRLTVL.